These T cell receptor beta chains were read from a single sample in a study of PD-L1 blockade in urothelial cancer. Repertoires were generated with immunoSEQ multiplex PCR, while TCRdb's copy carries only in-frame clones and drops some. The repertoire holds 98,000 or so clones, roughly 89% seen once, with around 1.5% in the top ten. This specimen was PBMCs, taken around atezolizumab (anti-PD-L1) treatment. Receptor source: a man between 60 and 75 years old with urothelial cancer. CDR3s include the opening cysteine and the closing phenylalanine or tryptophan. D genes are given only for firm matches. For some rows the clone size is stated as once, few or many, or as a class when expanded; others skip it.

abundance,d_gene,j_gene,v_gene,CDR3aa,CDR3nt
few,TRBD1,TRBJ1-6,TRBV2,CASRAGTANSPLHF,TGTGCCAGCAGGGCCGGGACAGCGAATTCACCCCTCCACTTT
once,TRBD1,TRBJ1-1,TRBV5-1,CASSPGGDGTEAFF,TGCGCCAGCAGCCCAGGGGGAGACGGGACTGAAGCTTTCTTT
.,TRBD1,TRBJ1-1,TRBV9,CASSQGRTTGAAFF,TGTGCCAGCTCCCAAGGAAGGACAACAGGGGCAGCTTTCTTT
once,.,TRBJ1-5,TRBV28,CASQGNQPQHF,TGTGCCAGCCAGGGGAATCAGCCCCAGCATTTT
few,.,TRBJ2-7,TRBV2,CASSPAYEQYF,TGTGCCAGCAGCCCCGCCTACGAGCAGTACTTC
.,.,TRBJ2-3,TRBV18,CASSPPSGDTQYF,TGTGCCAGCTCACCACCGTCGGGGGATACGCAGTATTTT
.,.,TRBJ1-2,TRBV28,CASSFPDGAAGYGYTF,TGTGCCAGCAGTTTCCCGGACGGCGCCGCGGGCTATGGCTACACCTTC
.,TRBD1,TRBJ2-5,TRBV29-1,CSLTGGEETQYF,TGCAGCCTAACAGGGGGTGAGGAGACCCAGTACTTC
few,TRBD1,TRBJ2-5,TRBV2,CASRTWDSQETQYF,TGTGCCAGCAGGACTTGGGACAGTCAAGAGACCCAGTACTTC
.,TRBD2,TRBJ2-1,TRBV5-4,CASSLAGGPNEQFF,TGTGCCAGCAGCCTAGCGGGAGGGCCCAATGAGCAGTTCTTC
.,TRBD2,TRBJ2-3,TRBV4-2,CASSQEVTSGGSTDTQYF,TGTGCCAGCAGCCAAGAGGTAACTAGCGGGGGGTCCACAGATACGCAGTATTTT
.,TRBD2,TRBJ2-7,TRBV18,CASSPPERGGLHEQYF,TGTGCCAGCTCACCACCAGAGCGGGGGGGTTTGCACGAGCAGTATTTC
.,TRBD1,TRBJ1-1,TRBV30,CAWSPLGTATEAFF,TGTGCCTGGAGTCCTTTAGGGACAGCTACTGAAGCTTTCTTT
.,TRBD1,TRBJ2-7,TRBV6-1,CASSANEAGQGYEQYF,TGTGCCAGCAGTGCCAATGAGGCGGGACAGGGATACGAGCAGTACTTC
.,.,TRBJ1-6,TRBV19,CASSIQGKDSPLHF,TGTGCCAGTAGTATTCAGGGCAAAGATTCACCCCTCCACTTT
.,TRBD1,TRBJ2-2,TRBV5-1,CASSPHRDRVLSYNTGELFF,TGCGCCAGCAGCCCGCACCGGGACAGGGTTTTGTCATATAACACCGGGGAGCTGTTTTTT
.,.,TRBJ2-2,TRBV10-3,CAISESAGELFF,TGTGCCATCAGTGAGTCCGCCGGGGAGCTGTTTTTT
.,.,TRBJ1-5,TRBV7-2,CASSLSPPEFNQPQHF,TGTGCCAGCAGCTTATCCCCCCCAGAATTCAATCAGCCCCAGCATTTT
.,TRBD1,TRBJ2-1,TRBV5-1,CASSWAGGDNNEQFF,TGCGCCAGCAGCTGGGCAGGGGGAGATAACAATGAGCAGTTCTTC
once,TRBD2,TRBJ2-1,TRBV7-2,CASSLELAGDNEQFF,TGTGCCAGCAGCTTAGAACTAGCGGGAGACAATGAGCAGTTCTTC
.,TRBD1,TRBJ2-7,TRBV5-6,CASRGDGTGSYEQYF,TGTGCCAGCAGAGGCGACGGGACAGGGTCATACGAGCAGTACTTC
.,.,TRBJ2-5,TRBV5-1,CASSLILSGQETQYF,TGCGCCAGCAGCTTGATCCTTAGCGGCCAAGAGACCCAGTACTTC
.,.,TRBJ1-5,TRBV28,CASSLLRGVGNQPQHF,TGTGCCAGCAGTTTACTCAGGGGCGTGGGCAATCAGCCCCAGCATTTT
.,TRBD1,TRBJ1-5,TRBV27,CASSSTGAQPQHF,TGTGCCAGCAGTTCGACAGGGGCTCAGCCCCAGCATTTT
.,TRBD2,TRBJ2-3,TRBV5-1,CASSALAGGPRTDTQYF,TGCGCCAGCAGCGCTCTAGCGGGGGGTCCCCGCACAGATACGCAGTATTTT
.,TRBD2,TRBJ2-5,TRBV11-2,CASSLGTSGGAEETQYF,TGTGCCAGCAGCCTCGGGACTAGCGGGGGGGCAGAAGAGACCCAGTACTTC
.,.,TRBJ2-3,TRBV7-3,CASSSMGGDTQYF,TGTGCCAGCAGCTCCATGGGCGGGGATACGCAGTATTTT
once,TRBD2,TRBJ2-1,TRBV27,CASSFGTSGNNEQFF,TGTGCCAGCAGTTTCGGGACTAGCGGGAACAATGAGCAGTTCTTC
.,.,TRBJ2-3,TRBV7-2,CASSLDRDSTDTQYF,TGTGCCAGCAGCTTAGACAGGGATAGCACAGATACGCAGTATTTT
.,.,TRBJ1-6,TRBV4-1,CASSQDSKSPLHF,TGCGCCAGCAGCCAAGATTCAAAATCACCCCTCCACTTT
.,.,TRBJ1-2,TRBV6-1,CASSEGRAYGYTF,TGTGCCAGCAGTGAAGGGAGGGCCTATGGCTACACCTTC
.,.,TRBJ1-6,TRBV10-2,CASSHLRRGSNSPLHF,TGCGCCAGCAGCCACCTTCGCCGGGGGAGCAATTCACCCCTCCACTTT
.,TRBD2,TRBJ2-3,TRBV4-2,CASSQASPGLVADTQYF,TGTGCCAGCAGCCAAGCGTCCCCGGGACTAGTCGCAGATACGCAGTATTTT
.,TRBD2,TRBJ2-3,TRBV11-2,CASSSKREGPQYF,TGTGCCAGCAGTTCTAAGCGGGAGGGGCCCCAGTATTTT
.,TRBD2,TRBJ2-7,TRBV7-8,CASSLIISGSTYEQYF,TGTGCCAGCAGCTTAATAATTAGCGGGAGTACTTACGAGCAGTACTTC
.,TRBD2,TRBJ2-7,TRBV5-3,CAPWTSGQANEQYF,TGTGCCCCTTGGACTAGCGGACAGGCCAACGAGCAGTACTTC
.,TRBD2,TRBJ2-2,TRBV6-6,CASRSGANTGELFF,TGTGCCAGCAGAAGCGGGGCGAACACCGGGGAGCTGTTTTTT
.,TRBD1,TRBJ1-5,TRBV27,CASSLSYPDRTSNQPQHF,TGTGCCAGCAGTTTATCATATCCGGACAGGACTAGCAATCAGCCCCAGCATTTT
.,TRBD2,TRBJ2-7,TRBV28,CASSVTSGRAFYEQYF,TGTGCCAGCAGCGTTACTAGCGGGAGGGCCTTCTACGAGCAGTACTTC
.,TRBD2,TRBJ2-7,TRBV5-1,CASSSSSGIESNEQYF,TGCGCCAGCAGCTCGAGTAGCGGGATAGAAAGTAACGAGCAGTACTTC
.,TRBD1,TRBJ1-5,TRBV28,CASSDDRGRDQPQHF,TGTGCCAGCAGCGACGACAGGGGAAGAGATCAGCCCCAGCATTTT
.,.,TRBJ2-1,TRBV6-5,CASSYTDSKHNEQFF,TGTGCCAGCAGTTACACGGACAGCAAACACAATGAGCAGTTCTTC
.,.,TRBJ2-5,TRBV19,CASSIAGGRETQYF,TGTGCCAGTAGTATAGCAGGGGGGAGAGAGACCCAGTACTTC
.,TRBD2,TRBJ2-5,TRBV7-2,CASSPLAGARETQYF,TGTGCCAGCAGCCCCCTAGCGGGAGCGAGGGAGACCCAGTACTTC
.,TRBD2,TRBJ2-3,TRBV7-3,CASSLTGSGSLRTDTQYF,TGTGCCAGCAGCTTAACGGGGAGCGGGAGCCTCAGGACAGATACGCAGTATTTT
.,TRBD2,TRBJ2-3,TRBV18,CASSAGVADTQYF,TGTGCCAGCTCAGCGGGAGTGGCAGATACGCAGTATTTT
.,TRBD2,TRBJ2-7,TRBV23-1,CVGRLAISYEQYF,TGCGTGGGCAGACTAGCGATCTCCTACGAGCAGTACTTC
few,.,TRBJ1-1,TRBV21-1,CASSSRGRKVNMNTEAFF,TGTGCCAGCAGCTCCCGAGGGAGGAAGGTAAATATGAACACTGAAGCTTTCTTT
.,.,TRBJ2-6,TRBV28,CATLADPWGYNVLTF,TGTGCCACCCTAGCCGACCCCTGGGGATACAACGTCCTGACTTTC
.,TRBD2,TRBJ2-1,TRBV27,CASSSTSGRYNEQFF,TGTGCCAGCAGTTCGACTAGCGGGAGGTACAATGAGCAGTTCTTC